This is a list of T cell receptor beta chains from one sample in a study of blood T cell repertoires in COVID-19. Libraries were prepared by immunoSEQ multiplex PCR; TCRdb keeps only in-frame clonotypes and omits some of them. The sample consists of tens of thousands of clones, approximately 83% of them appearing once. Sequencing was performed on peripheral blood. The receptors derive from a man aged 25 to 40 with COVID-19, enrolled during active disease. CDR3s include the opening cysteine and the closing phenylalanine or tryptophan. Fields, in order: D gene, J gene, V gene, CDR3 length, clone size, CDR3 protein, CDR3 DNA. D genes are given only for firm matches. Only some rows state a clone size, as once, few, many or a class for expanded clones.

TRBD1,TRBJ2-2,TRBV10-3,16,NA,CAISDVDRGGSGELFF,TGTGCCATCAGTGATGTCGACAGGGGGGGTTCCGGGGAGCTGTTTTTT
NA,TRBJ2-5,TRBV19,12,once,CASSIAGETQYF,TGTGCCAGTAGTATTGCGGGGGAGACCCAGTACTTC
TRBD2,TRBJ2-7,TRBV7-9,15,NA,CASSSGLAGLYEQYF,TGTGCCAGCAGCTCGGGACTAGCGGGACTCTACGAGCAGTACTTC
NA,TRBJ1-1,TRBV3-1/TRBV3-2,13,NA,CASSQVWNTEAFF,TGTGCCAGCAGCCAAGTCTGGAACACTGAAGCTTTCTTT
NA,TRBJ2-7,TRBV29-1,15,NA,CSVEVSGSEAYEQYF,TGCAGCGTTGAAGTATCCGGTTCCGAGGCCTACGAGCAGTACTTC
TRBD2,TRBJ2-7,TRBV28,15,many,CASSLGLAGGYEQYF,TGTGCCAGCAGTTTAGGACTAGCGGGAGGGTACGAGCAGTACTTC
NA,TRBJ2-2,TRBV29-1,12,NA,CSAGWSAGELFF,TGCAGCGCCGGGTGGAGTGCCGGGGAGCTGTTTTTT
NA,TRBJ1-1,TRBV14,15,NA,CASSQRWARNTEAFF,TGTGCCAGCAGCCAAAGGTGGGCTCGGAACACTGAAGCTTTCTTT
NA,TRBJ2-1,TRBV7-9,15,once,CASSLILGVNNEQFF,TGTGCCAGCAGCTTAATTCTAGGGGTGAACAATGAGCAGTTCTTC
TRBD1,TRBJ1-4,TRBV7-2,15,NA,CASSLLGDRGEKLFF,TGTGCCAGCAGCTTATTGGGGGACAGGGGCGAAAAACTGTTTTTT
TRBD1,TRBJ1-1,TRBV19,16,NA,CASSQAGTGISTEAFF,TGTGCCAGTAGTCAAGCCGGGACAGGGATATCAACTGAAGCTTTCTTT
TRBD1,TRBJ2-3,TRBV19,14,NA,CASRKQGAGDTQYF,TGTGCCAGCCGAAAACAGGGGGCAGGAGATACGCAGTATTTT
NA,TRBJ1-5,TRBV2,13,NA,CASMGSRNQPQHF,TGTGCCAGCATGGGCTCGCGCAATCAGCCCCAGCATTTT
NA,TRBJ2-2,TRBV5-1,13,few,CASTTFQGGELFF,TGCGCCAGCACTACCTTCCAGGGTGGGGAGCTGTTTTTT
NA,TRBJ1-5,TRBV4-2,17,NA,CASSQDLEGWGNQPQHF,TGTGCCAGCAGCCAAGATCTTGAGGGCTGGGGCAATCAGCCCCAGCATTTT
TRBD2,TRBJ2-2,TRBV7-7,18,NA,CASSRTLGQRESTGELFF,TGTGCTAGCAGCCGCACTCTGGGTCAGCGGGAGAGCACCGGGGAGCTGTTTTTT
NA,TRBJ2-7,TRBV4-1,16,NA,CASSHPARDSSYEQYF,TGCGCCAGCAGCCATCCCGCTCGGGACTCCTCCTACGAGCAGTACTTC
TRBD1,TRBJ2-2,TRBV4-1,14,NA,CASGGQGNTGELFF,TGCGCCAGCGGAGGACAGGGTAACACCGGGGAGCTGTTTTTT
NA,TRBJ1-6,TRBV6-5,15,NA,CASDRTGAYNSPLHF,TGTGCCAGCGACCGGACGGGGGCCTATAATTCACCCCTCCACTTT
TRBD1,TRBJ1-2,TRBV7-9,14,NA,CASSPWDRVTGYTF,TGTGCCAGCAGCCCATGGGACAGGGTGACCGGCTACACCTTC
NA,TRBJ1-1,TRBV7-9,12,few,CASSQRNTEAFF,TGTGCCAGCAGTCAGCGGAACACTGAAGCTTTCTTT